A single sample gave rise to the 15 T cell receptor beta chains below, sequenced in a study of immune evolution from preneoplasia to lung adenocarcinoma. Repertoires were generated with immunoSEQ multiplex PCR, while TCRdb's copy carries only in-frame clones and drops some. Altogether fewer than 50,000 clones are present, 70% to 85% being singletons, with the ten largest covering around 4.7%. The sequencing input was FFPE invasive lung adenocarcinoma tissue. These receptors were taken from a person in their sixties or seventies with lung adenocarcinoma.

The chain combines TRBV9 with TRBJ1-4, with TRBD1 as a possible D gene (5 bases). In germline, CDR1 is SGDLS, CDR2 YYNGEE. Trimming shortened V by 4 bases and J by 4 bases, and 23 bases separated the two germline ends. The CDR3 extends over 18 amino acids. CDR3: CASSPTDPTAGNNEKLFF. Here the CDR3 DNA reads TGTGCCAGCAGCCCCACGGACCCGACAGCTGGGAATAATGAAAAACTGTTTTTT.

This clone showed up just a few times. The CDR3, as DNA: TGTGCCAGCAGTTCAAGACTAGCGGGGGAGACCTACAATGAGCAGTTCTTC. Amino acids: CASSSRLAGETYNEQFF. The V and J genes are TRBV28 and TRBJ2-1; TRBD2 aligns across 12 bases. Germline CDR1 is MDHEN and CDR2 is SYDVKM. The CDR3 is 17 residues long. The ends lost 4 bases at V and 2 bases at J; junction bases unmatched: 6. Supplemented by reference TRBV28 and TRBJ2-1, the full variable domain reads DVKVTQSSRYLVKRTGEKVFLECVQDMDHENMFWYRQDPGLGLRLIYFSYDVKMKEKGDIPEGYSVSREKKERFSLILESASTNQTSMYLCASSSRLAGETYNEQFFGPGTRLTVL.

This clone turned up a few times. The DNA for the CDR3 is TGTGCCTTACAGAGAGATAGCAATCAGCCCCAGCATTTT. It is translated as CALQRDSNQPQHF. This chain uses TRBV30 with TRBJ1-5; D call uncertain. Germline-derived CDR1 and CDR2 are GTSNPN and SVGIG (reference sequence). The V gene lost 7 bases and the J gene lost 0 bases, with 10 bases spanning the gap. This CDR3 region has 13 residues.

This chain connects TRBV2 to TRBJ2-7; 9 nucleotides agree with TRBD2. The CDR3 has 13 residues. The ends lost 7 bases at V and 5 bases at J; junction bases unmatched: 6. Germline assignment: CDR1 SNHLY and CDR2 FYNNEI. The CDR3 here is CASNAGTSNEQYF. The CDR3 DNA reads TGTGCCAGCAATGCCGGGACTAGCAACGAGCAGTACTTC.

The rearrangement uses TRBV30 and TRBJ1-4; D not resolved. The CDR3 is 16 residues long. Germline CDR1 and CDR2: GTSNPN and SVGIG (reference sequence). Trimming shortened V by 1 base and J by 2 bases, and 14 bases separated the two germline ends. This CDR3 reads CAWSAVLHDTNEKLFF. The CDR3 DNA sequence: TGTGCCTGGAGTGCTGTACTGCACGATACTAATGAAAAACTGTTTTTT.

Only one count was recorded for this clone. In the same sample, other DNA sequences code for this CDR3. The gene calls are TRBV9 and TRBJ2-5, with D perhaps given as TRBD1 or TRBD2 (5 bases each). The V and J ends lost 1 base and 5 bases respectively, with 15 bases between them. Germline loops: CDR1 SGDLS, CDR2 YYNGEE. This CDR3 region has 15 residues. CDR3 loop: CASSVRGAWEETQYF. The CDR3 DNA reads TGTGCCAGCAGCGTACGAGGGGCTTGGGAGGAGACCCAGTACTTC.

CDR3 loop: CASSLEGTSGRSDTQYF. Written as DNA, the CDR3 is TGTGCCAGCAGCTTAGAAGGAACTAGCGGGAGGTCAGATACGCAGTATTTT. V usage is TRBV11-3 and J usage is TRBJ2-3; 12 nucleotides match TRBD2. This CDR3 is 17 amino acids long. Per the germline V gene, CDR1 is SGHNT and CDR2 is YENEEA. V gave up 0 bases and J gave up 4 bases; unmatched junction bases: 5.

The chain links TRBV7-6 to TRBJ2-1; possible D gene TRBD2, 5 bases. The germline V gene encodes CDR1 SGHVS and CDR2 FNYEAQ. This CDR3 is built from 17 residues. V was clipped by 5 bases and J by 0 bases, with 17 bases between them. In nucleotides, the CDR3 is TGTGCCAGCAGCCGAGAGGAGCGGTTGAGCTCCTACAATGAGCAGTTCTTC. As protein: CASSREERLSSYNEQFF.

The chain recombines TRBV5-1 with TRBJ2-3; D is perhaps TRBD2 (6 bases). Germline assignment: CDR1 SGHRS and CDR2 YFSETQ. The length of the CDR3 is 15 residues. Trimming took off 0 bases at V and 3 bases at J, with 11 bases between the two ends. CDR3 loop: CASSLVGRITDTQYF. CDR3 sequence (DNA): TGCGCCAGCAGCTTGGTGGGGAGGATTACAGATACGCAGTATTTT.

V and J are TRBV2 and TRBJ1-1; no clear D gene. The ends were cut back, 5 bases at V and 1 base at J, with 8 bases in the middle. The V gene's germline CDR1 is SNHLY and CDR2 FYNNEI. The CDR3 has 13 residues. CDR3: CASSYRPNTEAFF. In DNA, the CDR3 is TGTGCCAGCAGTTATCGCCCGAACACTGAAGCTTTCTTT. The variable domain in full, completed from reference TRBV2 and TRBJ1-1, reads EPEVTQTPSHQVTQMGQEVILRCVPISNHLYFYWYRQILGQKVEFLVSFYNNEISEKSEIFDDQFSVERPDGSNFTLKIRSTKLEDSAMYFCASSYRPNTEAFFGQGTRLTVV.

CDR3: CASSQTGVERILSEKLFF. CDR3 nucleotide sequence: TGTGCCAGCAGCCAGACGGGGGTTGAAAGGATTTTATCGGAAAAACTGTTTTTT. The chain links TRBV7-2 to TRBJ1-4; possibly TRBD1 for D (5 bases). The CDR3 contains 18 residues. Trimming shortened V by 5 bases and J by 8 bases, and 27 bases separated the two germline ends. Per the germline V gene, CDR1 is SGHTA and CDR2 is FQGNSA.

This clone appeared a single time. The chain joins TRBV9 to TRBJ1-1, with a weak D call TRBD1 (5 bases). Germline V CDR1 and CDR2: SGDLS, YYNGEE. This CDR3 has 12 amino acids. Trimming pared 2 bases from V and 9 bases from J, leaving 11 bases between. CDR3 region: CASSVTGGKAFF. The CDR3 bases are TGTGCCAGCAGCGTTACGGGGGGAAAAGCTTTCTTT. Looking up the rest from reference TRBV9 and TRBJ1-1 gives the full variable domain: DSGVTQTPKHLITATGQRVTLRCSPRSGDLSVYWYQQSLDQGLQFLIQYYNGEERAKGNILERFSAQQFPDLHSELNLSSLELGDSALYFCASSVTGGKAFFGQGTRLTVV.

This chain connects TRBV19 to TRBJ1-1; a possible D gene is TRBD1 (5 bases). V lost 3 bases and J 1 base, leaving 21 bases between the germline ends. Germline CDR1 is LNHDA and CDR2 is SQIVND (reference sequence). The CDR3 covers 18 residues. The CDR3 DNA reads TGTGCCAGTAGTATTTTTTCGTTCAGGGTGAAAAAGAACACTGAAGCTTTCTTT. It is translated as CASSIFSFRVKKNTEAFF.

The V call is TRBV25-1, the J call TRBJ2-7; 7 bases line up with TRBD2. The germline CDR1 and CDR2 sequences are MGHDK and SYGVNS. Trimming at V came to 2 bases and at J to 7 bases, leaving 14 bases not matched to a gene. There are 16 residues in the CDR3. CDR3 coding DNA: TGTGCCAGCAGTGAAAGGCTGGATGGACTAGTTCGGGAGCAGTACTTC. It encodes CASSERLDGLVREQYF.

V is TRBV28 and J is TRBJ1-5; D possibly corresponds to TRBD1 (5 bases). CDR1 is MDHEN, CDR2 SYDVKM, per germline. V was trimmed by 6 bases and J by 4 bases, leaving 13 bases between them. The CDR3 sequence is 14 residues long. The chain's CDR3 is CASRRYGGNQPQHF. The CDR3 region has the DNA TGTGCCAGCAGGCGTTACGGGGGGAATCAGCCCCAGCATTTT.